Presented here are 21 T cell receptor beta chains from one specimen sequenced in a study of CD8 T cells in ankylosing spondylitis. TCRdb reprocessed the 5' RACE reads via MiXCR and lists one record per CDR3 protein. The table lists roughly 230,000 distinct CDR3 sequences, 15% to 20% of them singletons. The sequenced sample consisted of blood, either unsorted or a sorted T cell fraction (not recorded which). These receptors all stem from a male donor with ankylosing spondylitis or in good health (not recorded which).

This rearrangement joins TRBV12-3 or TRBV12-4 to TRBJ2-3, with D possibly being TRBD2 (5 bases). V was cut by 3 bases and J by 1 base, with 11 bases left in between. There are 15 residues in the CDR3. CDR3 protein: CASSFLRVRTDTQYF. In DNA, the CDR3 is TGTGCCAGCAGTTTTTTGCGGGTGCGCACAGATACGCAGTATTTT.

In DNA form, the CDR3 reads TGCGCCAGCAGCCAAGATAGGGACGGTTCGTATGAGCAGTTCTTC. Protein: CASSQDRDGSYEQFF. This sequence joins TRBV4-3 and TRBJ2-1; D may be TRBD1 or TRBD2 (5 bases each). The CDR3 runs to 15 residues. Trimming shortened V by 0 bases and J by 8 bases, and 14 bases separated the two germline ends. Germline CDR1 is LGHNA and CDR2 is YSLEER.

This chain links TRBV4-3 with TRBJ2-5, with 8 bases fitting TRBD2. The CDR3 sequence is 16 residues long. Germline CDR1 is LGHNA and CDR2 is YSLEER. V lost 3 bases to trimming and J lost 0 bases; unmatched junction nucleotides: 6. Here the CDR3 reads CASSQNIAGNQETQYF. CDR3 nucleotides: TGCGCCAGCAGCCAGAACATAGCGGGAAACCAAGAGACCCAGTACTTC.

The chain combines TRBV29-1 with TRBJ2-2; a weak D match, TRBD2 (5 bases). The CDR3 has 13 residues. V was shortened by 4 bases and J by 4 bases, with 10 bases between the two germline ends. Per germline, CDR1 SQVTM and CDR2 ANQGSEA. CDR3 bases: TGCAGCGTTGTCGGGAAAGGCACCGGGGAGCTGTTTTTT. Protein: CSVVGKGTGELFF.

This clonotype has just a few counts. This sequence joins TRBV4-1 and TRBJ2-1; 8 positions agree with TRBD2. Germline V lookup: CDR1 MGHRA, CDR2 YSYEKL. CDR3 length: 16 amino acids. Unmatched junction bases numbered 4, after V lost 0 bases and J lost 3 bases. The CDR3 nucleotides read TGCGCCAGCAGCCAAGATCTAGCGGGCAGCTACAATGAGCAGTTCTTC. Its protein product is CASSQDLAGSYNEQFF.

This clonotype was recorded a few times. The CDR3 reads CASSYRPEGEQYF. Here the CDR3 DNA reads TGTGCCAGCAGTTACCGTCCGGAGGGCGAGCAGTACTTC. This chain links TRBV6-5 with TRBJ2-7; the D gene is possibly TRBD2 (6 bases). Germline values: CDR1 MNHEY, CDR2 SVGAGI. The CDR3 is made up of 13 amino acids. The V end lost 2 bases, the J end lost 6 bases, and 11 bases lay between the germline ends.

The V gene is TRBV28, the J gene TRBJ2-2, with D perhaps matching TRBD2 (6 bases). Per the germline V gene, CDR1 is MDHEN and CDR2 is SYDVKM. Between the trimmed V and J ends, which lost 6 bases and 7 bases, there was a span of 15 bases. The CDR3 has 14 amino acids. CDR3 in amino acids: CASSQTRIGGELFF. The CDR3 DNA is TGTGCCAGCAGCCAGACTAGAATCGGCGGGGAGCTGTTTTTT. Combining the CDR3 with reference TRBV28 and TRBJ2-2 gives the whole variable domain DVKVTQSSRYLVKRTGEKVFLECVQDMDHENMFWYRQDPGLGLRLIYFSYDVKMKEKGDIPEGYSVSREKKERFSLILESASTNQTSMYLCASSQTRIGGELFFGEGSRLTVL.

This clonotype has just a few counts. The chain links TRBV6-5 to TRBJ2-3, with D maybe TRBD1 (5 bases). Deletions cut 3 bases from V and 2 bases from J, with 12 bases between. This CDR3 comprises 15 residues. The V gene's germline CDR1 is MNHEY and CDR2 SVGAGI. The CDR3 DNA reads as TGTGCCAGCAGTTATGGCGCGACAGCCACAGATACGCAGTATTTT. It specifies CASSYGATATDTQYF.

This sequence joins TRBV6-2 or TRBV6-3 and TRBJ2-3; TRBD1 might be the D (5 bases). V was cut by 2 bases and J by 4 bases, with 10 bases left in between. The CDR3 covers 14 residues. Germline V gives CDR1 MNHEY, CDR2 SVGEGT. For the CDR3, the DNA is TGTGCCAGCAGTTACCTTCAGGGTCCAGATACGCAGTATTTT. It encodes CASSYLQGPDTQYF.

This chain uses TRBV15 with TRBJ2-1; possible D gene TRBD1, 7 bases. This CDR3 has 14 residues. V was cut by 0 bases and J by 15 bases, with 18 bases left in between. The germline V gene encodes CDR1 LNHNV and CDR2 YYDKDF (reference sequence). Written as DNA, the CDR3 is TGTGCCACCAGCAGAGATCGAGGGACAGCGGGCGGGTTCTTC. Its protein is CATSRDRGTAGGFF.

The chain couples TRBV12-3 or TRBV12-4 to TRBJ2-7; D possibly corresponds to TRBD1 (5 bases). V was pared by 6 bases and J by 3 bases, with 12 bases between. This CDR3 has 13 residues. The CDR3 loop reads CASRDPDSYEQYF. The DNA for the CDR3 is TGTGCCAGCAGAGACCCAGACAGCTACGAGCAGTACTTC.

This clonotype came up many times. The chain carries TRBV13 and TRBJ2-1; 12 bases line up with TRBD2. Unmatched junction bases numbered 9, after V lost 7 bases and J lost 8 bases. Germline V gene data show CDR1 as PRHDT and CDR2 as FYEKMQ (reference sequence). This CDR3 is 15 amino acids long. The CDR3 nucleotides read TGTGCCAGCAAAACAGGGCTAGCGGGAGGGTATGAGCAGTTCTTC. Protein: CASKTGLAGGYEQFF.

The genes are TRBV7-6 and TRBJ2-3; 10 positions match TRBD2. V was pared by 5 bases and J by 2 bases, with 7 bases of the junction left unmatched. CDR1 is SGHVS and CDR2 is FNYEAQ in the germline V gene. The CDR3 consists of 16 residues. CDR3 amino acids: CASSPGTSEITDTQYF. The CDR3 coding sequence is TGTGCCAGCAGCCCCGGGACTAGCGAGATCACAGATACGCAGTATTTT. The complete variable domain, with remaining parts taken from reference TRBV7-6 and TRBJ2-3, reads GAGVSQSPRYKVTKRGQDVALRCDPISGHVSLYWYRQALGQGPEFLTYFNYEAQQDKSGLPNDRFSAERPEGSISTLTIQRTEQRDSAMYRCASSPGTSEITDTQYFGPGTRLTVL.

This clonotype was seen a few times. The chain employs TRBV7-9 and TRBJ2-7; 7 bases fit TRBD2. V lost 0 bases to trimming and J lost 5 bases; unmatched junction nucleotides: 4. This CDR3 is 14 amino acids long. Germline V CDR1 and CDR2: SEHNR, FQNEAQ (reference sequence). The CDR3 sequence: CASSLAREIDEQYF. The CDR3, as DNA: TGTGCCAGCAGCTTAGCGCGGGAGATCGACGAGCAGTACTTC.

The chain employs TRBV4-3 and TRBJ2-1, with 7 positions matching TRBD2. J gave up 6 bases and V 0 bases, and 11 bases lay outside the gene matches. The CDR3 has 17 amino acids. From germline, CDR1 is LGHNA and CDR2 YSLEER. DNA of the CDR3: TGCGCCAGCAGCCAAGATTGGTCGGGAGGACTCTCCAATGAGCAGTTCTTC. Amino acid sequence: CASSQDWSGGLSNEQFF.

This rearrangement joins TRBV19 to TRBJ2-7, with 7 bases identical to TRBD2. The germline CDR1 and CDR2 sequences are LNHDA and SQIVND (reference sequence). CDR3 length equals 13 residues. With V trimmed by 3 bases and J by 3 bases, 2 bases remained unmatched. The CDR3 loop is CASSMASGYEQYF. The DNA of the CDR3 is TGTGCCAGTAGTATGGCTAGCGGCTACGAGCAGTACTTC. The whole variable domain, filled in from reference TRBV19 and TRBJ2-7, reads DGGITQSPKYLFRKEGQNVTLSCEQNLNHDAMYWYRQDPGQGLRLIYYSQIVNDFQKGDIAEGYSVSREKKESFPLTVTSAQKNPTAFYLCASSMASGYEQYFGPGTRLTVT.

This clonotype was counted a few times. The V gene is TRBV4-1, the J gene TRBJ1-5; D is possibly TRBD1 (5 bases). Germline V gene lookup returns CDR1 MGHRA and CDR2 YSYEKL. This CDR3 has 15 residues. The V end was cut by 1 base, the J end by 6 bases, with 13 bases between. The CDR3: CASSQADTGGQPQHF. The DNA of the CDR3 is TGCGCCAGCAGCCAAGCTGACACAGGTGGTCAGCCCCAGCATTTT.

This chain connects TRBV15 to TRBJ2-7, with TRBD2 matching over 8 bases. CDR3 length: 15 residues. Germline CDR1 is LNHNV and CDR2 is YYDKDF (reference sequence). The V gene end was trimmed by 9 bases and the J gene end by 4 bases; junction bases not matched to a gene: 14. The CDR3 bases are TGTGCCACTGGGGGCCCCGGGACTAGGGGGTACGAGCAGTACTTC. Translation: CATGGPGTRGYEQYF. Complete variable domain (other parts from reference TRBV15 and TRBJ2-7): DAMVIQNPRYQVTQFGKPVTLSCSQTLNHNVMYWYQQKSSQAPKLLFHYYDKDFNNEADTPDNFQSRRPNTSFCFLDIRSPGLGDTAMYLCATGGPGTRGYEQYFGPGTRLTVT.

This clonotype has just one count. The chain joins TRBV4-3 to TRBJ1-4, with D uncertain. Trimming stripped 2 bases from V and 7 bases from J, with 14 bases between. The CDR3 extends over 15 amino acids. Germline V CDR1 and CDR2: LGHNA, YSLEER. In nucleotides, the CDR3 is TGCGCCAGCAGCCAAACGGTCTTTACGGCTGAAAAACTGTTTTTT. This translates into CASSQTVFTAEKLFF.

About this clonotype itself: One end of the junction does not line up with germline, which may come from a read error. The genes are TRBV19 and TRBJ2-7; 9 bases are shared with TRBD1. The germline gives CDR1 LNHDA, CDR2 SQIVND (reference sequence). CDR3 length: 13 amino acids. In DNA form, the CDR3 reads TGTGCCAGTAGTGCAACAGGGGGCTACGAGCATTACTTC. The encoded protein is CASSATGGYEHYF.

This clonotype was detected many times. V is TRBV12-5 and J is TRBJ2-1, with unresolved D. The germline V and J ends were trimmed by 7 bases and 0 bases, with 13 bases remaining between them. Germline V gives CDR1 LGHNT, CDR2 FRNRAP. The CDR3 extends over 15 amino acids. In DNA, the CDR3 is TGTGCTAGTGTCAATGGTCTGAGCTCCTACAATGAGCAGTTCTTC. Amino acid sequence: CASVNGLSSYNEQFF. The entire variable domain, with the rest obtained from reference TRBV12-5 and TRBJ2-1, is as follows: DARVTQTPRHKVTEMGQEVTMRCQPILGHNTVFWYRQTMMQGLELLAYFRNRAPLDDSGMPKDRFSAEMPDATLATLKIQPSEPRDSAVYFCASVNGLSSYNEQFFGPGTRLTVL.